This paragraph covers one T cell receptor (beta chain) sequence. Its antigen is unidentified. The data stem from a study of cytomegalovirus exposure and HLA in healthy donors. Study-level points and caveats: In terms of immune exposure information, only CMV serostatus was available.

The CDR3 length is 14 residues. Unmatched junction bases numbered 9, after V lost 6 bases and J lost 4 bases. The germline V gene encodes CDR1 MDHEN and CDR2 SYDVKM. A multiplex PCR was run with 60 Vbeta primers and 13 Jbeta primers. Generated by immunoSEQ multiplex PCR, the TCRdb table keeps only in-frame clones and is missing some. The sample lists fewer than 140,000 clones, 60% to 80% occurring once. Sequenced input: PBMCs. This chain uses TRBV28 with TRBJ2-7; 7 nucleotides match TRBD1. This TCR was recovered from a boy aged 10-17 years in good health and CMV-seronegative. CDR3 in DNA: TGTGCCAGCAGCACGAGGACAGGAGCTTACGAGCAGTACTTC. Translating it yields CASSTRTGAYEQYF. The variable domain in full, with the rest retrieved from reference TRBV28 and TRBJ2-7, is DVKVTQSSRYLVKRTGEKVFLECVQDMDHENMFWYRQDPGLGLRLIYFSYDVKMKEKGDIPEGYSVSREKKERFSLILESASTNQTSMYLCASSTRTGAYEQYFGPGTRLTVT.